Presented here are 2 T cell receptor beta chains from one specimen sequenced in a study of blood T cell repertoires in COVID-19. Produced via immunoSEQ multiplex PCR; TCRdb's table is partial and in-frame only. In the table there are approximately 230,000 clones, 70% to 90% of which are singletons. The sequencing sample was made of peripheral blood. The source of these receptors is a man aged 18-30 years with active or convalescent COVID-19.

The CDR3 region has the DNA TGTGCCACCAGTGATCCCTCGACAGGGTCAGATACGCAGTATTTT. Amino acids: CATSDPSTGSDTQYF. This chain links TRBV24-1 with TRBJ2-3; 7 bases fit TRBD1. Germline CDR1 and CDR2: KGHDR and SFDVKD. The length of the CDR3 is 15 residues. The junction had 6 bases not matched to a gene; V was cut back by 3 bases and J by 4 bases.

There are a few counts of this clone. The chain combines TRBV11-2 with TRBJ1-5, with TRBD1 matching over 7 bases. CDR3 length equals 14 residues. V shed 3 bases and J 1 base; nucleotides not matched to a gene: 0. Germline V gene lookup returns CDR1 SGHAT and CDR2 FQNNGV. The CDR3 spells CASSLTGSNQPQHF. The CDR3 nucleotides are TGTGCCAGCAGCTTGACAGGGAGCAATCAGCCCCAGCATTTT.